These 26 T cell receptor beta chains came from one sample sequenced in a study of tumor and adjacent non-tumor tissue in lung cancer. RNA was extracted from bulk tissue without any cell sorting. The normal lung tissue was taken more than 3 cm from the tumor edge. TCRbeta libraries were built with three rounds of nested PCR, modified from ARM-PCR. TCRdb processed the multiplex PCR reads anew with MiXCR; each CDR3 protein has one entry. The sample holds about 110,000 distinct CDR3 sequences, 60% to 65% seen once. Sequenced sample: distant non-tumor lung tissue. The receptor source for this set is a man between 60 and 75 years old with non-small cell lung cancer.

On this clonotype itself: An end of the junction does not agree with germline; a read error may underlie this. The chain joins TRBV13 to TRBJ2-7; D is perhaps TRBD1 (6 bases). The CDR3 length is 16 residues. The germline gives CDR1 PRHDT, CDR2 FYEKMQ (reference sequence). The DNA of the CDR3 is TGTGCCTGCAGCACCAGGGGTAACGGGGTCCCCTACGAGCAGTACTTC. It specifies CACSTRGNGVPYEQYF.

This clonotype was detected ten times or more. CDR3 bases: TGTGCCAGCAGCGCCACCTCCTCTGGGGCCAACGTCCTGACTTTC. Translating it yields CASSATSSGANVLTF. The chain joins TRBV6-2 or TRBV6-3 to TRBJ2-6; D unclear. CDR1 and CDR2 from the germline V gene are MNHEY and SVGEGT. Trimming left V 6 bases short and J 0 bases short, with 9 bases between. The CDR3 runs to 15 residues.

This clonotype was seen ten or more times. The gene calls are TRBV12-3 or TRBV12-4 and TRBJ1-1; D is ambiguous. Trimming cost V 8 bases and J 0 bases, with 7 bases left between them. CDR3 length: 12 residues. The CDR3 is CASGRLNTEAFF. The CDR3 DNA reads as TGTGCCAGCGGACGACTGAACACTGAAGCTTTCTTT.

About this clonotype itself: A much larger clone lies a single base off, so this may be a read error. The conserved phenylalanine or tryptophan is not found at the CDR3 terminus, so this likely reflects a read error. This sequence joins TRBV29-1 and TRBJ1-1; no firm D call. CDR1 is SQVTM, CDR2 ANQGSEA, per germline. The CDR3 totals 12 residues. The V end lost 6 bases, the J end lost 5 bases, and 13 bases lay between the germline ends. The CDR3 DNA reads TGCAGCGTCAATTGGATGGGAACTGAAGCTTTCCTT. It encodes CSVNWMGTEAFL.

This clonotype was detected a few times. The CDR3, as DNA: TGCAGTGCTAGCCGGCTAGCGGGGGGAGAGACCCAGTACTTC. Its translation: CSASRLAGGETQYF. The V and J genes are TRBV20-1 and TRBJ2-5; the match to TRBD2 covers 11 bases. The CDR3 runs to 14 residues. Germline V gene sequence: CDR1 DFQATT, CDR2 SNEGSKA (reference sequence). With 3 bases clipped from V and 4 bases from J, the junction kept 4 bases outside the gene matches.

This clonotype was detected ten times or more. The chain recombines TRBV6-2 or TRBV6-3 with TRBJ2-2; D unclear. The length of the CDR3 is 13 residues. Germline CDR1 MNHEY, CDR2 SVGEGT. V was clipped by 2 bases and J by 6 bases, with 7 bases between them. The CDR3 coding sequence is TGTGCCAGCAGTTACCCCAGGCCCGGGGAGCTGTTTTTT. This translates into CASSYPRPGELFF.

Many counts were recorded for this clonotype. This chain connects TRBV7-8 to TRBJ2-7; 13 bases agree with TRBD2. This CDR3 has 15 residues. Germline assignment: CDR1 SGHVS and CDR2 FQNEAQ. The ends lost 2 bases at V and 7 bases at J; junction bases unmatched: 5. DNA for the CDR3: TGTGCCAGCAGCTTAAGGACTAGCGGGAGAGGTGAGCAGTACTTC. This encodes CASSLRTSGRGEQYF.

There are a few counts of this clonotype. This may stem from a read error, because a much larger clone lies one nucleotide away. The V and J genes are TRBV12-3 or TRBV12-4 and TRBJ1-5; 10 positions match TRBD1. This CDR3 comprises 17 residues. The CDR3 bases are TGTGACAGCAGTTTATTGACAGGGGGCAATAGCAATCAGCCCCAGCATTTT. Its translation is CDSSLLTGGNSNQPQHF.

There are a few counts of this clonotype. A clone one base away is much larger, so this may be a read error. The chain links TRBV12-3 or TRBV12-4 to TRBJ2-7, with D perhaps TRBD2 (7 bases). V dropped 5 bases and J dropped 2 bases, with 19 bases sitting between them. The length of the CDR3 is 16 residues. For the CDR3, the DNA is TGTGCCAGCAGTATAGAGGGGGGGCTAAGGGCCTACGAGCAGTACTTC. Amino acid sequence: CASSIEGGLRAYEQYF.

Remarks on this clonotype: The junction shows a germline mismatch at one end, possibly a read error. The chain employs TRBV4-1 and TRBJ2-5; 7 bases agree with TRBD1. CDR1 and CDR2 (germline): MGHRA, YSYEKL. The CDR3 is 14 residues long. CDR3 amino acids: CTSSQGQKQETQYF. DNA for the CDR3: TGCACCAGCAGCCAGGGACAGAAGCAAGAGACCCAGTACTTC.

In regard to this clonotype: Because the CDR3 is missing its conserved closing phenylalanine or tryptophan, this is likely a read error. V is TRBV28 and J is TRBJ2-7; no definite D call. The germline V and J ends were trimmed by 3 bases and 3 bases, with 9 bases remaining between them. Per germline, CDR1 MDHEN and CDR2 SYDVKM. CDR3 length equals 13 residues. This CDR3 is CASSFVEGYEQYL. The CDR3 DNA reads as TGTGCCAGCAGTTTTGTTGAAGGCTACGAGCAGTACCTC.

The chain is built from TRBV23-1 and TRBJ2-5; D unclear. TRBV23-1 has ORF status, its function being uncertain. Trimming removed 4 bases from V and 1 base from J, with 10 bases in between. The CDR3 runs to 14 residues. The DNA of the CDR3 is TGCGCCAGCAGTCTGAGGCGGACCCAAGAGACCCAGTACTTC. Protein sequence: CASSLRRTQETQYF.

This clonotype was counted at least ten times. The J gene is TRBJ2-7, the V gene TRBV29-1; 12 nucleotides line up with TRBD1. The CDR3 has 13 amino acids. The V gene's germline CDR1 is SQVTM and CDR2 ANQGSEA. V lost 4 bases and J lost 4; bases outside the gene matches: 2. In DNA form, the CDR3 reads TGCAGCGTTGGGGGACAGGGGGCTTACGAGCAGTACTTC. This codes for CSVGGQGAYEQYF.

This clonotype was observed a single time. The genes are TRBV5-1 and TRBJ2-5; no clear D gene. CDR3 size: 15 residues. Germline CDR1 and CDR2: SGHRS and YFSETQ. Trimming shortened V by 0 bases and J by 4 bases, and 13 bases separated the two germline ends. The CDR3 sequence: CASSLGQNLRETQYF. For the CDR3, the DNA is TGCGCCAGCAGCTTGGGTCAGAACTTACGAGAGACCCAGTACTTC.

With respect to this clonotype: Without the conserved terminal phenylalanine or tryptophan, this CDR3 likely stems from a read error. The V call is TRBV11-1, the J call TRBJ2-2, with D perhaps TRBD1 (6 bases). The CDR3 consists of 15 residues. Deletions cut 2 bases from V and 9 bases from J, with 16 bases between. Germline V CDR1 and CDR2: SGHAT, FQDESV (reference sequence). The CDR3 DNA is TGTGCCAGCAGCTTATTAGGCAGGGGCGTCAGGGAGCTGTTTCTT. Residues: CASSLLGRGVRELFL.

This clonotype was found a few times. With a much larger clone just one base away, this may be a read error. This chain links TRBV6-2 or TRBV6-3 with TRBJ1-5; D is perhaps TRBD1 (5 bases). CDR1 is MNHEY, CDR2 SVGEGT, per germline. The CDR3 covers 13 residues. The CDR3 here is CAGSPQGVKPQHF. The DNA of the CDR3 is TGTGCCGGCAGTCCGCAGGGCGTAAAGCCCCAGCATTTT.

With regard to this clonotype: Just one base apart from a much larger clone, this may be a read error. V is TRBV7-3 and J is TRBJ2-2; TRBD1 matches 7 bases. Per germline, CDR1 SGHTA and CDR2 FQGTGA. V gave up 7 bases and J gave up 6 bases; unmatched junction bases: 5. CDR3 length: 13 amino acids. The DNA of the CDR3 is TGTGCCAGCAACTCTGACAGGGCCGGGGAGCTGTTTTTT. Its translation: CASNSDRAGELFF.

Concerning this clonotype itself: A much larger clone sits a single nucleotide away, making a read error possible. The J gene is TRBJ2-7, the V gene TRBV11-2; 7 nucleotides match TRBD1. V shed 1 base and J 10 bases; nucleotides not matched to a gene: 13. CDR3 size: 15 residues. CDR1 and CDR2 (germline): SGHAT, FQNNGV. In DNA form, the CDR3 reads TGTGCCAGCAGCTTAGGGGGACAGTGTCTCGCTCGTCAGTACTTC. Translating it yields CASSLGGQCLARQYF.

There are a few counts of this clonotype. One base away lies a much larger clone, so this may be a sequencing read error. CDR3 protein: CASDSGFLTHYGQYF. CDR3 nucleotide sequence: TGTGCCAGCGACTCTGGGTTTTTAACCCACTACGGGCAGTACTTC. This chain links TRBV6-1 with TRBJ2-7; D unclear. CDR1 MNHNS and CDR2 SASEGT come from the germline V gene. CDR3 length: 15 amino acids.

Worth noting for this clonotype: As the CDR3 is not closed by the conserved phenylalanine or tryptophan, this likely results from a read error. V usage is TRBV5-4 and J usage is TRBJ1-2, with D hard to call. Germline V gene data show CDR1 as SGHNT and CDR2 as YYREEE (reference sequence). This CDR3 region has 13 residues. The V end was cut by 2 bases, the J end by 4 bases, with 9 bases between. The CDR3 spells CASSFREGYGYTS. CDR3 DNA sequence: TGTGCCAGCAGCTTCCGAGAGGGCTATGGCTACACCTCC.

Concerning this clonotype: One end of the junction is discordant with germline, which a read error may explain. The chain employs TRBV28 and TRBJ2-2, with TRBD2 matching 7 bases. Germline V lookup: CDR1 MDHEN, CDR2 SYDVKM. The CDR3 has 14 amino acids. The CDR3 here is CASSYAGDTGELYF. DNA of the CDR3: TGTGCCAGCAGTTACGCGGGAGACACCGGGGAGCTGTATTTT.

Comments on this clonotype: The CDR3 end shows no conserved phenylalanine or tryptophan, and so a read error is likely. The chain has TRBV11-3 and TRBJ2-3, with D perhaps given as TRBD1 or TRBD2 (6 bases each). The germline V gene encodes CDR1 SGHNT and CDR2 YENEEA. The length of the CDR3 is 13 residues. CDR3 sequence: CASSPLRGDMQYS. DNA for the CDR3: TGTGCCAGCAGCCCCTTAAGGGGGGATATGCAGTATTCT.

This clonotype was observed at least ten times. The chain carries TRBV6-5 and TRBJ2-1; TRBD2 agrees at 9 bases. The length of the CDR3 is 14 residues. Germline-derived CDR1 and CDR2 are MNHEY and SVGAGI. J was trimmed by 9 bases and V by 5 bases; bases with no gene match: 8. The CDR3 region has the DNA TGTGCCAGCAGTCCACTAGCGGGCAAGGGTGAGCAGTTCTTC. It specifies CASSPLAGKGEQFF.

This clonotype was detected once. The chain uses TRBV11-3 and TRBJ2-3; no clear D. V lost 5 bases to trimming and J lost 4 bases, with 16 bases between them. The length of the CDR3 is 15 residues. Germline lookup yields CDR1 SGHNT and CDR2 YENEEA. The CDR3 loop is CASSLARLLSDTQYF. Here the CDR3 DNA reads TGTGCCAGCAGCCTGGCCAGGCTACTGTCAGATACGCAGTATTTT.

This clonotype was detected once. A single base separates this from a much larger clone, so it may be a read error. This chain uses TRBV6-1 with TRBJ2-7; D not resolved. The germline V gene has CDR1 MNHNS and CDR2 SASEGT. The CDR3 length is 11 residues. The CDR3 loop reads CVSSEYYEQYF. In DNA form, the CDR3 reads TGTGTCAGCAGTGAGTACTACGAGCAGTACTTC.

This clonotype was seen a handful of times. The chain joins TRBV11-3 to TRBJ2-1; 11 nucleotides line up with TRBD2. Germline V CDR1 and CDR2: SGHNT, YENEEA. The V segment lost 5 bases and the J segment 8 bases; nucleotides outside the gene matches: 8. The CDR3 is 15 amino acids. For the CDR3, the DNA is TGTGCCAGCAGCCGGGGGATAGCGGGAGGGCATGAGCAGTTCTTC. Translating gives CASSRGIAGGHEQFF.